This entry lists 15 T cell receptor beta chains sequenced from one sample in a study of graft-versus-host responses after intestinal transplantation. Sequenced by immunoSEQ multiplex PCR; TCRdb stores in-frame clones only, minus some. In the table there are around 93,000 clones, 75% to 95% of which are singletons. Antigens of these TCRs are unknown. The sample in question was unstimulated CD8+ T cells sorted from spleen or lymph node cells, obtained before intestinal transplant. The receptor set was obtained from a human donor who received an intestinal transplant.

The CDR3 region has the DNA TGTGCCAGCAGCTTACGGGGGATCTACGAGCAGTACTTC. Translation: CASSLRGIYEQYF. The chain couples TRBV5-6 to TRBJ2-7; D is perhaps TRBD2 (6 bases). The CDR3 totals 13 residues. The ends were cut back, 2 bases at V and 3 bases at J, with 9 bases in the middle. The germline V gene has CDR1 SGHDT and CDR2 YYEEEE.

The chain is built from TRBV5-6 and TRBJ1-6; D perhaps matches TRBD1 (5 bases). Germline values: CDR1 SGHDT, CDR2 YYEEEE. V dropped 3 bases and J dropped 4 bases, with 8 bases sitting between them. This CDR3 comprises 14 residues. This CDR3 is CASSSGTYNSPLHF. The CDR3 DNA sequence: TGTGCCAGCAGCTCCGGGACTTATAATTCACCCCTCCACTTT. Looking up the rest from reference TRBV5-6 and TRBJ1-6 gives the full variable domain: DAGVTQSPTHLIKTRGQQVTLRCSPKSGHDTVSWYQQALGQGPQFIFQYYEEEERQRGNFPDRFSGHQFPNYSSELNVNALLLGDSALYLCASSSGTYNSPLHFGNGTRLTVT.

V is TRBV12-5 and J is TRBJ2-1, with 8 bases fitting TRBD2. This CDR3 is 16 amino acids long. With V trimmed by 1 base and J by 2 bases, 4 bases remained unmatched. The germline CDR1 and CDR2 sequences are LGHNT and FRNRAP. The CDR3: CASGLGTSSTYNEQFF. Written as DNA, the CDR3 is TGTGCTAGTGGTTTGGGGACTAGCAGTACCTACAATGAGCAGTTCTTC.

In the case of this clone: The germline gene is not matched at one end of the junction; a read error may be the cause. The chain is built from TRBV7-3 and TRBJ1-6; D perhaps matches TRBD1 (5 bases). The CDR3 is 15 amino acids. Germline loops: CDR1 SGHTA, CDR2 FQGTGA. CDR3: CASSSRGWGNSPLHF. CDR3 DNA sequence: TGTGCCAGCAGCAGCCGGGGATGGGGGAATTCGCCCCTCCACTTT. Full variable domain (remainder filled in from reference TRBV7-3 and TRBJ1-6): GAGVSQTPSNKVTEKGKYVELRCDPISGHTALYWYRQSLGQGPEFLIYFQGTGAADDSGLPNDRFFAVRPEGSVSTLKIQRTERGDSAVYLCASSSRGWGNSPLHFGNGTRLTVT.

This clone appeared once. The chain couples TRBV21-1 to TRBJ1-5; no check of the table's D call, TRBD1, against the DNA was made. TRBV21-1 is given as a pseudogene. The CDR3 length is 15 residues. In DNA, the CDR3 is TGTGCCAGCAGCAAAGCGGAAACAGTCAATCAGCCCCAGCATTTT. It is translated as CASSKAETVNQPQHF.

The genes are TRBV11-2 and TRBJ1-6; no firm D call. Between the trimmed V and J ends, which lost 3 bases and 4 bases, there was a span of 10 bases. This CDR3 spans 15 amino acids. The germline CDR1 and CDR2 sequences are SGHAT and FQNNGV. The chain's CDR3 is CASSLNRDYNSPLHF. The CDR3 DNA reads TGTGCCAGCAGCTTGAACCGCGATTATAATTCACCCCTCCACTTT.

This chain joins TRBV29-1 and TRBJ2-1; no clear D. Trimming removed 1 base from V and 4 bases from J, with 17 bases in between. Germline assignment: CDR1 SQVTM and CDR2 ANQGSEA. The length of the CDR3 is 16 residues. In nucleotides, the CDR3 is TGCAGCGTTGAAGGGGCTCAGGATGCTCCATACAATGAGCAGTTCTTC. Amino acids: CSVEGAQDAPYNEQFF.

V gene TRBV4-1 combines with J gene TRBJ1-5, with D uncertain. V was clipped by 0 bases and J by 6 bases, with 12 bases between them. The CDR3 extends over 15 amino acids. Per the germline V gene, CDR1 is MGHRA and CDR2 is YSYEKL. The CDR3 DNA sequence: TGCGCCAGCAGCCAAGATGAAGGTCCTAGTCAGCCCCAGCATTTT. This gives the protein CASSQDEGPSQPQHF.

This clone has just one count. The chain is built from TRBV7-2 and TRBJ1-6; weak D call: TRBD1 (5 bases). This CDR3 spans 15 amino acids. Germline-derived CDR1 and CDR2 are SGHTA and FQGNSA. Deletions cut 4 bases from V and 7 bases from J, with 14 bases between. The CDR3 spells CASSSWGTKNSPLHF. The CDR3 DNA sequence: TGTGCCAGCAGCTCATGGGGCACTAAGAATTCACCCCTCCACTTT.

This chain connects TRBV5-6 to TRBJ1-1, with TRBD1 matching over 8 bases. V lost 0 bases to trimming and J lost 8 bases; unmatched junction nucleotides: 0. In germline, CDR1 is SGHDT, CDR2 YYEEEE. This CDR3 contains 12 residues. The CDR3 here is CASSLGTGEAFF. CDR3 nucleotide sequence: TGTGCCAGCAGCTTGGGGACAGGGGAAGCTTTCTTT.

The genes are TRBV11-2 and TRBJ2-3, with D perhaps matching TRBD2 (6 bases). The CDR3 totals 15 residues. Trimming removed 2 bases from V and 4 bases from J, with 13 bases in between. Germline V gene sequence: CDR1 SGHAT, CDR2 FQNNGV. DNA of the CDR3: TGTGCCAGCAGCTTACTCGGAGGGCCCGCAGATACGCAGTATTTT. It translates to CASSLLGGPADTQYF.

CDR3 in amino acids: CASSLGANEQPQHF. For the CDR3, the DNA is TGTGCCAGCAGCCTTGGTGCTAACGAACAGCCCCAGCATTTT. This chain connects TRBV27 to TRBJ1-5; D ambiguous. The CDR3 contains 14 residues. The V gene's germline CDR1 is MNHEY and CDR2 SMNVEV (reference sequence). V was clipped by 6 bases and J by 7 bases, with 16 bases between them.

The V gene is TRBV10-1, the J gene TRBJ2-2, with D maybe TRBD2 (6 bases). Germline CDR1 WNHNN, CDR2 SYGVQD (reference sequence). V dropped 0 bases and J dropped 8 bases, with 13 bases sitting between them. The CDR3 loop spans 15 amino acids. For the CDR3, the DNA is TGCGCCAGCAGTGAGTCGACCCTCGGGAGAGGGGAGCTGTTTTTT. It encodes CASSESTLGRGELFF.

This clone was detected once. The rearrangement links TRBV7-3 to TRBJ1-6; tentative D call: TRBD1 (5 bases). Trimming stripped 5 bases from V and 7 bases from J, with 15 bases between. CDR3 length: 15 amino acids. Germline CDR1 and CDR2: SGHTA and FQGTGA. The chain's CDR3 is CASSLSPGLNSPLHF. CDR3 in DNA: TGTGCCAGCAGCCTCTCCCCGGGACTCAATTCACCCCTCCACTTT.

The V call is TRBV13, the J call TRBJ1-2; D unresolved. Looked up from germline, CDR1 is PRHDT and CDR2 is FYEKMQ (reference sequence). Trimming pared 6 bases from V and 1 base from J, leaving 12 bases between. The length of the CDR3 is 14 residues. The CDR3 sequence: CASSFRAYNYGYTF. CDR3 DNA: TGTGCCAGCAGTTTCCGGGCTTATAACTATGGCTACACCTTC.